The 10 T cell receptor beta chains presented below share a single source sample, sequenced in a study of T cells expressing NK-cell markers. TCRdb reanalyzed the 5' RACE reads and collapses them to one entry per CDR3 protein, without DNA. The sample features 90,000 to 130,000 distinct CDR3 sequences, with approximately 17% in its top ten. Source material: blood T cells: a sorted CD56 or NKG2C T cell subset, CD4+ or CD8+ T cells, or bulk PBMC T cells (not recorded which). The receptors originated from a woman aged 18-70 years in good health.

This chain connects TRBV11-2 to TRBJ2-2. Germline values: CDR1 SGHAT, CDR2 FQNNGV. The CDR3 length is 12 residues. The chain's CDR3 is CASSLKAGELFF.

By frequency, this clonotype registers medium-sized. The chain carries TRBV18 and TRBJ2-1; TCRdb's D call of TRBD1 is untestable without DNA. This CDR3 region has 14 residues. The V gene's germline CDR1 is KGHSH and CDR2 LQKENI. The chain's CDR3 is CASSPGAETHEQFF.

The rearrangement joins TRBV11-2 to TRBJ1-6. Looked up from germline, CDR1 is SGHAT and CDR2 is FQNNGV. This CDR3 comprises 17 residues. Here the CDR3 reads CASSLDGVFSYNSPLHF.

V is TRBV7-9 and J is TRBJ2-1; TCRdb lists TRBD1, though no DNA is available to test this call. Germline-derived CDR1 and CDR2 are SEHNR and FQNEAQ (reference sequence). The CDR3 runs 15 residues. The CDR3 loop reads CASSEVTVTYNEQFF.

The chain employs TRBV5-4 and TRBJ2-6; TCRdb proposes TRBD1, but this gene call is untestable without DNA. CDR1 SGHNT and CDR2 YYREEE come from the germline V gene (reference sequence). The CDR3 has 17 residues. This CDR3 reads CASSPPDSHSGANVLTF.

This chain links TRBV11-3 with TRBJ2-1; TCRdb reports TRBD1, a call that lacks DNA to check it against. The CDR3 is 12 amino acids. Germline V gives CDR1 SGHNT, CDR2 YENEEA. CDR3 amino acids: CASTAPSGEQFF. The entire variable domain, with the rest obtained from reference TRBV11-3 and TRBJ2-1, is as follows: EAGVVQSPRYKIIEKKQPVAFWCNPISGHNTLYWYLQNLGQGPELLIRYENEEAVDDSQLPKDRFSAERLKGVDSTLKIQPAELGDSAVYLCASTAPSGEQFFGPGTRLTVL.

The CDR3 sequence is CASGQGRGAYEQYF. The chain joins TRBV28 to TRBJ2-7; as DNA is missing, the TRBD1 call by TCRdb cannot be tested. CDR3 length: 14 amino acids. Germline CDR1 reads MDHEN; CDR2 reads SYDVKM.

The genes are TRBV12-3 or TRBV12-4 and TRBJ2-3. This CDR3 is built from 12 residues. This chain's CDR3 is CASKNSADTQYF.

The rearrangement uses TRBV4-2 and TRBJ2-5; TCRdb's D call, TRBD2, is unchecked because there is no DNA. This CDR3 spans 19 amino acids. CDR1 is LGHNA and CDR2 is YNFKEQ in the germline V gene. This CDR3 reads CASSQDAVMGSGVLETQYF.

V usage is TRBV6-1 and J usage is TRBJ1-1; TCRdb lists TRBD1, though no DNA is available to test this call. Germline-derived CDR1 and CDR2 are MNHNS and SASEGT. CDR3 size: 15 residues. The CDR3 protein is CASSEPGQGGTEAFF.